This TCR beta chain was identified during a study of T cell responses to AZD1222 COVID-19 vaccine. This clone was seen once. Sequencing was performed with immunoSEQ multiplex PCR; in TCRdb, only in-frame clones are kept and a portion is missing. This table has 99,000 or so clones, 88% appearing once. This material consisted of peripheral blood, taken on day 0 of AZD1222 vaccination. The receptor was isolated from an adult in good health.

This CDR3 reads CSEPCWPGIDTQYF. The CDR3 bases are TGCAGCGAACCGTGTTGGCCGGGTATAGATACGCAGTATTTT. This chain connects TRBV29-1 to TRBJ2-3; no clear D. V lost 7 bases and J lost 5, with 19 bases in between. The germline V gene has CDR1 SQVTM and CDR2 ANQGSEA. CDR3 length: 14 amino acids.